The 8 T cell receptor beta chains given below trace back to one sample, sequenced in a study of control samples from healthy donors and cancer patients. Profiling relied on immunoSEQ multiplex PCR, and the TCRdb table lists in-frame clones only, not all of them. The repertoire includes about 100,000 clones, just under 85% of them detected once, and approximately 20% sits in the top ten. Input material: blood. Receptors originate from a young man in good health.

V is TRBV20-1 and J is TRBJ1-4, with D hard to call. CDR1 is DFQATT, CDR2 SNEGSKA, per germline (reference sequence). The CDR3 is 11 amino acids. Trimming took off 5 bases at V and 6 bases at J, with 7 bases between the two ends. DNA of the CDR3: TGCAGTGCTTACCACCATGAAAAACTGTTTTTT. It translates to CSAYHHEKLFF.

This clone has a count of ten or more. The rearrangement links TRBV19 to TRBJ1-5; D is possibly TRBD1 (6 bases). CDR1 LNHDA and CDR2 SQIVND come from the germline V gene (reference sequence). Trimming left V 4 bases short and J 5 bases short, with 9 bases between. The CDR3 contains 13 residues. The CDR3, as DNA: TGTGCCAGTAGTACACAGGGATATCAGCCCCAGCATTTT. Translation: CASSTQGYQPQHF.

The rearrangement links TRBV3-1 (or the pseudogene TRBV3-2) to TRBJ2-1; 10 bases fit TRBD1. Germline loops: CDR1 LGHDT, CDR2 YNNKEL (reference sequence). This CDR3 comprises 16 residues. Germline trimming cut 5 bases from V and 7 bases from J; bases unmatched to any gene: 11. This CDR3 is CASSYNGDRGRNEQFF. The DNA for the CDR3 is TGTGCCAGCAGCTACAACGGGGACAGGGGTCGAAATGAGCAGTTCTTC.

This sequence joins TRBV13 and TRBJ2-2; tentative D call: TRBD2 (6 bases). Germline CDR1 is PRHDT and CDR2 is FYEKMQ (reference sequence). V was cut by 6 bases and J by 7 bases, with 15 bases left in between. This CDR3 has 14 amino acids. The CDR3 coding sequence is TGTGCCAGCAGGGGCGGGGCGAAGGTCGGGGAGCTGTTTTTT. This translates into CASRGGAKVGELFF.

This chain connects TRBV6-5 to TRBJ2-7; weak D call: TRBD1 (5 bases). Germline V gene sequence: CDR1 MNHEY, CDR2 SVGAGI. This CDR3 has 13 amino acids. The V gene lost 8 bases and the J gene lost 0 bases, with 11 bases spanning the gap. The CDR3 DNA is TGTGCCAGCCAACGAGACAGCTCCTACGAGCAGTACTTC. It is translated as CASQRDSSYEQYF.

The genes are TRBV30 and TRBJ1-5; D not resolved. Germline V lookup: CDR1 GTSNPN, CDR2 SVGIG (reference sequence). V lost 0 bases and J lost 4, with 10 bases in between. The CDR3 runs 14 residues. CDR3 coding DNA: TGTGCCTGGAGTGTCGGGCACTTAAATCAGCCCCAGCATTTT. Its translation: CAWSVGHLNQPQHF.

CDR3 nucleotide sequence: TGTGCCAGCAGGAACAGGGGGGGGAACACTGAAGCTTTCTTT. Amino acid sequence: CASRNRGGNTEAFF. The chain employs TRBV6-5 and TRBJ1-1; the match to TRBD1 covers 8 bases. The CDR3 sequence is 14 residues long. Looked up from germline, CDR1 is MNHEY and CDR2 is SVGAGI. V was clipped by 6 bases and J by 1 base; unmatched bases: 4.

The rearrangement joins TRBV27 to TRBJ2-1, with TRBD2 identical over 7 bases. Germline lookup yields CDR1 MNHEY and CDR2 SMNVEV (reference sequence). This CDR3 is 14 amino acids long. V lost 8 bases to trimming and J lost 4 bases; unmatched junction nucleotides: 8. Here the CDR3 DNA reads TGTGCCAGCTCGAGGACGGGGGGTTACAATGAGCAGTTCTTC. Translation gives CASSRTGGYNEQFF.